The next 20 T cell receptor beta chains were all read from a single sample in a study of T-cell memory formation after mild COVID-19. One entry per CDR3 protein results from TCRdb running MiXCR on the 5' RACE reads. The top ten hold approximately 2% of the sample, which has about 200,000 distinct CDR3 sequences, roughly 17% seen once. The sequenced sample was PBMCs or a T cell subset sorted from them (not recorded which). Source of these receptors: an adult woman who had mild COVID-19 (a few samples of this study predate the infection). Cell type and time point are not known.

This clonotype was counted between two and nine times. The CDR3 DNA sequence: TGTGCCAGCAGTATGGGACTACAGTCCTGGGAGCAGTACTTC. Its protein is CASSMGLQSWEQYF. V is TRBV12-3 or TRBV12-4 and J is TRBJ2-7, with 7 nucleotides matching TRBD2. The CDR3 length is 14 residues. V gave up 5 bases and J gave up 7 bases; unmatched junction bases: 11.

This clonotype showed up many times. The chain employs TRBV5-6 and TRBJ2-3, with D hard to call. The germline V gene has CDR1 SGHDT and CDR2 YYEEEE. V dropped 0 bases and J dropped 3 bases, with 8 bases sitting between them. The CDR3 runs to 14 residues. As DNA, the CDR3 is TGTGCCAGCAGCTTGGGAGCGCCAACAGATACGCAGTATTTT. Amino acid sequence: CASSLGAPTDTQYF.

The chain is built from TRBV19 and TRBJ2-3; 11 bases are a match to TRBD2. Germline CDR1 reads LNHDA; CDR2 reads SQIVND (reference sequence). V trimming: 4 bases; J trimming: 8 bases; junction bases outside the gene matches: 11. The CDR3 sequence is 16 residues long. The CDR3 here is CASSTLAGGTQVTQYF. The DNA of the CDR3 is TGTGCCAGTAGTACCCTAGCGGGAGGCACCCAGGTTACGCAGTATTTT.

This chain connects TRBV29-1 to TRBJ1-5; no clear D. The germline CDR1 and CDR2 sequences are SQVTM and ANQGSEA. The germline V and J ends were trimmed by 4 bases and 5 bases, with 9 bases remaining between them. The CDR3 consists of 12 residues. The CDR3 reads CSVAGVDQPQHF. CDR3 in DNA: TGCAGCGTTGCCGGGGTGGATCAGCCCCAGCATTTT. Combining the CDR3 with reference TRBV29-1 and TRBJ1-5 gives the whole variable domain SAVISQKPSRDICQRGTSLTIQCQVDSQVTMMFWYRQQPGQSLTLIATANQGSEATYESGFVIDKFPISRPNLTFSTLTVSNMSPEDSSIYLCSVAGVDQPQHFGDGTRLSIL.

This clonotype has a handful of counts. This rearrangement joins TRBV12-3 or TRBV12-4 to TRBJ1-2, with 7 positions matching TRBD1. The CDR3 spans 13 residues. J gave up 4 bases and V 6 bases, and 5 bases lay outside the gene matches. The CDR3 DNA reads as TGTGCCAGCAGCACTGACAGGGTCTATGGCTACACCTTC. Its protein is CASSTDRVYGYTF.

In DNA, the CDR3 is TGTGCCAGTAAAGCGGGACTAGCGGGATCGCATGCCGAGCAGTACTTC. Translation: CASKAGLAGSHAEQYF. The chain is built from TRBV12-3 or TRBV12-4 and TRBJ2-7; 13 bases fit TRBD2. V shed 9 bases and J 6 bases; nucleotides not matched to a gene: 14. This CDR3 is built from 16 residues.

The V and J genes are TRBV7-6 and TRBJ2-5; possibly TRBD2 for D (6 bases). CDR3 size: 13 residues. V lost 4 bases and J 5 bases, leaving 11 bases between the germline ends. Germline assignment: CDR1 SGHVS and CDR2 FNYEAQ. The CDR3 loop is CASSSTRGETQYF. DNA for the CDR3: TGTGCCAGCAGCTCTACCCGGGGGGAGACCCAGTACTTC.

This clonotype was seen only a few times. The genes are TRBV29-1 and TRBJ1-1; tentatively, D is TRBD1 (5 bases). CDR1 and CDR2 (germline): SQVTM, ANQGSEA. The CDR3 is 12 residues long. V gave up 2 bases and J gave up 7 bases, with 11 bases separating them. The CDR3 bases are TGCAGCGTTGAATGGTCGGGGGGTGAAGCTTTCTTT. Amino acids: CSVEWSGGEAFF.

This clonotype came up a few times. V is TRBV20-1 and J is TRBJ2-5; 10 bases are a match to TRBD2. The CDR3 sequence is 14 residues long. The germline V gene has CDR1 DFQATT and CDR2 SNEGSKA (reference sequence). With 4 bases clipped from V and 5 bases from J, the junction kept 7 bases outside the gene matches. For the CDR3, the DNA is TGCAGTGCTATAAGCCTAGCGGGAGCCGAGACCCAGTACTTC. This encodes CSAISLAGAETQYF.

This rearrangement joins TRBV18 to TRBJ1-1, with 9 nucleotides matching TRBD1. V shed 2 bases, J shed 0 bases, and the junction held 13 bases outside the gene matches. Germline CDR1 KGHSH, CDR2 LQKENI. The length of the CDR3 is 19 residues. CDR3 nucleotides: TGTGCCAGCTCACCATTGGGGAGACAGGGGGGCGCGATGAACACTGAAGCTTTCTTT. This sequence encodes CASSPLGRQGGAMNTEAFF.

This clonotype was seen more than once but under ten times. The chain couples TRBV3-1 to TRBJ1-4; 8 nucleotides match TRBD1. Looked up from germline, CDR1 is LGHDT and CDR2 is YNNKEL (reference sequence). The CDR3 has 18 residues. Trimming took 1 base from V and 7 from J; bases not matched to a gene: 14. CDR3 nucleotide sequence: TGTGCCAGCAGCCAAGCCGTTAAGACGGACAGGGACATTGAAAAACTGTTTTTT. Its protein product is CASSQAVKTDRDIEKLFF.

This clonotype was picked up a small number of times. The J gene is TRBJ2-2, the V gene TRBV20-1, with D maybe TRBD2 (6 bases). The V gene lost 0 bases and the J gene lost 4 bases, with 21 bases spanning the gap. The CDR3 covers 18 residues. Germline CDR1 and CDR2: DFQATT and SNEGSKA (reference sequence). The CDR3 nucleotides are TGCAGTGCTAGAGAGATAGTACGGGGGAGACGGAGCACCGGGGAGCTGTTTTTT. It translates to CSAREIVRGRRSTGELFF.

There are a few counts of this clonotype. The chain employs TRBV19 and TRBJ1-5; no clear D. This CDR3 region has 14 residues. Germline V gene sequence: CDR1 LNHDA, CDR2 SQIVND (reference sequence). Trimming removed 1 base at V and 6 bases at J, with 10 bases between. The CDR3: CASSIGHSFQPQHF. The CDR3 DNA sequence: TGTGCCAGTAGTATAGGTCACAGTTTTCAGCCCCAGCATTTT.

This clonotype has more than one count but fewer than ten. This chain connects TRBV20-1 to TRBJ1-2; D gene unclear. From germline, CDR1 is DFQATT and CDR2 SNEGSKA (reference sequence). The CDR3 totals 14 residues. Trimming removed 3 bases from V and 0 bases from J, with 11 bases in between. The CDR3 nucleotides are TGCAGTGCTAGGGACGTTACCTCTAACTATGGCTACACCTTC. It yields the protein CSARDVTSNYGYTF.

This clonotype was detected only a few times. This chain links TRBV19 with TRBJ1-2; TRBD1 matches 9 bases. The CDR3 spans 14 residues. J lost 4 bases, V lost 6 bases, and 6 bases had no gene match. CDR1 and CDR2 (germline): LNHDA, SQIVND (reference sequence). The CDR3 region has the DNA TGTGCCAGTAGCCCGGACAGGGGTGGCTATGGCTACACCTTC. Translation: CASSPDRGGYGYTF.

There are a few counts of this clonotype. The V and J genes are TRBV20-1 and TRBJ1-1; 11 nucleotides line up with TRBD1. V lost 5 bases to trimming and J lost 3 bases; unmatched junction nucleotides: 5. Per the germline V gene, CDR1 is DFQATT and CDR2 is SNEGSKA (reference sequence). The CDR3 sequence is 14 residues long. The CDR3 bases are TGCAGTGCTTTCCGGGACAGGGGGGACACTGAAGCTTTCTTT. This encodes CSAFRDRGDTEAFF.

The chain joins TRBV14 to TRBJ1-2; the D gene is possibly TRBD1 (5 bases). Between the trimmed V and J ends, which lost 4 bases and 2 bases, there was a span of 20 bases. CDR3 length equals 17 residues. Per the germline V gene, CDR1 is SGHDN and CDR2 is FVKESK. The DNA for the CDR3 is TGTGCCAGCAGCCTCAGCGGGAGTCGGGGGTGGAACTATGGCTACACCTTC. It encodes CASSLSGSRGWNYGYTF. The variable domain in full, with the rest retrieved from reference TRBV14 and TRBJ1-2, is EAGVTQFPSHSVIEKGQTVTLRCDPISGHDNLYWYRRVMGKEIKFLLHFVKESKQDESGMPNNRFLAERTGGTYSTLKVQPAELEDSGVYFCASSLSGSRGWNYGYTFGSGTRLTVV.

The chain couples TRBV24-1 to TRBJ2-1; 11 bases are a match to TRBD2. Germline CDR1 is KGHDR and CDR2 is SFDVKD. J was trimmed by 8 bases and V by 0 bases; bases with no gene match: 5. This CDR3 region has 16 residues. CDR3: CATSDLTSGSKDEQFF. CDR3 in DNA: TGTGCCACCAGTGATTTGACTAGCGGGAGTAAAGATGAGCAGTTCTTC.

This clonotype was picked up a small number of times. The J gene is TRBJ2-7, the V gene TRBV4-2, with unresolved D. Trimming removed 0 bases from V and 4 bases from J, with 10 bases in between. CDR3 length equals 14 residues. The germline gives CDR1 LGHNA, CDR2 YNFKEQ. The chain's CDR3 is CASSQDGQTYEQYF. CDR3 in DNA: TGTGCCAGCAGCCAAGATGGGCAGACTTACGAGCAGTACTTC.

This clonotype came up many times. The chain recombines TRBV20-1 with TRBJ1-5; D is uncertain. Trimming shortened V by 1 base and J by 6 bases, and 13 bases separated the two germline ends. From germline, CDR1 is DFQATT and CDR2 SNEGSKA (reference sequence). The CDR3 contains 14 residues. The CDR3 DNA reads TGCAGTGCTAGAGCTGGGCCGGTTAGTCAGCCCCAGCATTTT. It is translated as CSARAGPVSQPQHF.